This record covers a single T cell receptor (beta chain). This clone has just a few counts. It has no known antigen specificity. Per-base qualities were not stored, and no clone one base away is much larger. Genomic DNA was extracted from sorted cells for sequencing of the TCRbeta CDR3 region. TCRbeta CDR3 regions were sequenced using the immunoSEQ Assay. TCRdb mirrors the immuneACCESS table, restricted to in-frame sequences. Some clones are absent from its copies; in checked studies, under half trace to an unresolved V gene, and the reason for the others is unknown. A total of more than 40,000 clones appear in this sample, roughly three quarters of them only once. The ten largest clones represent over 2% of the sample. The data were taken from a study of OX40 agonist ivuxolimab in advanced cancers. Concerning the study at large: Ivuxolimab, which targeted the costimulatory receptor OX40 (CD134), was an agonistic, fully human IgG2 monoclonal antibody. Intravenous ivuxolimab was administered to patients every 2 weeks at six dose levels: 0.01, 0.1, 0.3, 1.5, 3 and 10 mg/kg. Of the 50 to 55 patients in dose escalation, 19 had hepatocellular carcinoma, some 15 had melanoma, 9 had renal cell carcinoma and 9 had head and neck cancer. In the dose-escalation cohort, 82.7% of patients were male, and the mean age was approximately 60 years, with a range of roughly 20 to 79. Prior anti-PD-1, anti-PD-L1 or anti-CTLA-4 therapy was permitted, and roughly two fifths of dose-escalation patients had received checkpoint inhibitors. Partial responses occurred in three dose-escalation patients: two with cutaneous melanoma and one with hepatocellular carcinoma. The purpose of peripheral TCRbeta sequencing was to test whether ivuxolimab changed TCR sequence diversity and led to clonal T-cell expansion. The monotherapy dose-escalation portion (N ≈ 52 patients) of the phase I ivuxolimab trial is reported in the paper. Findings and caveats that apply to the study as a whole: The antigen specificity of the clonally expanded peripheral T cells was not determined. In the 0.1-3.0 mg/kg groups, partial responders were among the patients with the lowest normalized peripheral clonal expansion, particularly in CD8+ T cells. At doses of 0.1 to 3.0 mg/kg, clonal expansion of both CD4+ and CD8+ blood T cells was observed from baseline to week 6. Low levels of normalized T-cell clonal expansion were also shown by some nonresponding patients. After ivuxolimab, expanded clones were on average more numerous among CD8+ T cells than among CD4+ T cells.

Counted from cysteine to phenylalanine, this CDR3 has 15 amino acids. Only CDR3 DNA is held: 45 bases, read in frame from base 1. Sequences SGHTA (CDR1) and FQGTGA (CDR2) are obtained from the germline V gene. Trimmed from V: 3 bases; trimmed from J: 1 base; junction bases lacking a gene match: 2. The trial excluded patients who had a history of autoimmune disease or were on systemic immunosuppression. In every dose cohort, peripheral blood was drawn for TCR sequencing at baseline, cycle 4 day 1, and cycle 7 day 1. The samples were drawn from a first-in-human, open-label, multicenter phase I dose-escalation trial of ivuxolimab. The trial enrolled adults with locally advanced or metastatic head and neck squamous cell, hepatocellular, melanoma or renal cell carcinoma. Before TCR sequencing, CD4+ T cells and CD8+ T cells were sorted from peripheral blood as separate populations.

The chain is encoded by TRBV7-3 joined to TRBJ2-1, and TRBD1 matches 8 of the central bases. The specimen comprised CD4+ or CD8+ T cells sorted from blood, sampled in a trial of the OX40 agonist ivuxolimab. This TCR was recovered from an adult with an advanced solid tumor such as melanoma, head and neck, liver or kidney cancer. The CDR3 amino acid sequence is: CASSFGQGSYNEQFF. The nucleotide sequence is given as TGTGCCAGCAGCTTCGGACAGGGTTCCTACAATGAGCAGTTCTTC.